Reported below is one T cell receptor (beta chain). This specimen comes from a study of blood T cell repertoires in COVID-19. The CDR3 is 15 residues long. V was shortened by 1 base and J by 0 bases, with 11 bases between the two germline ends. CDR1 SGHKS and CDR2 YYEKEE come from the germline V gene (reference sequence). Authors' processing steps: Counts of nucleated cells, estimated from reference gene primer amplification, were obtained. Sequencing used immunoSEQ multiplex PCR; TCRdb keeps in-frame clones, though not all of them. V and J calls and clone size are those listed in that table; D and trimming were worked out from the DNA. The table shows some 46,000 clones, with more than 65% occurring only once.

This TCR was recovered from a woman aged 60-70 years with acute or convalescent COVID-19. What was sequenced was peripheral blood. The V gene is TRBV5-5, the J gene TRBJ2-7, with a possible D match to TRBD1 (6 bases). CDR3 bases: TGTGCCAGCAGCTTGTTGGTGGGGGCCTCCTACGAGCAGTACTTC. Its protein product is CASSLLVGASYEQYF.